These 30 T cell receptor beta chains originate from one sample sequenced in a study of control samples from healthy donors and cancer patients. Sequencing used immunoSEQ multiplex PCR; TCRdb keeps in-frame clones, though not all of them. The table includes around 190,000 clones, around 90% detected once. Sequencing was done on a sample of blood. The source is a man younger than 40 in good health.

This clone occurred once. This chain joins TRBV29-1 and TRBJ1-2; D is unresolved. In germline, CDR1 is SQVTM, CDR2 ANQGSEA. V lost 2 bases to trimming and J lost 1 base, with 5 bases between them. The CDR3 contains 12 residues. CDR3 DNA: TGCAGCGTTGAACGGGATAACTATGGCTACACCTTC. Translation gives CSVERDNYGYTF.

CDR3 region: CASSFPAEYEQYF. For the CDR3, the DNA is TGTGCCAGCAGCTTCCCAGCGGAATACGAGCAGTACTTC. The V and J genes are TRBV7-9 and TRBJ2-7; the D gene is possibly TRBD2 (5 bases). Germline V gene sequence: CDR1 SEHNR, CDR2 FQNEAQ (reference sequence). This CDR3 spans 13 amino acids. V lost 3 bases and J 4 bases, leaving 10 bases between the germline ends.

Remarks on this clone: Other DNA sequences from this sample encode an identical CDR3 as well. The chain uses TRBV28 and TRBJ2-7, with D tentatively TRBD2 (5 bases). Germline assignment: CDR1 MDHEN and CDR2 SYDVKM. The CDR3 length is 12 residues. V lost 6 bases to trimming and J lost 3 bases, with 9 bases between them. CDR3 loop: CASSLSGYEQYF. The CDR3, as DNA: TGTGCCAGCAGCCTCAGCGGCTACGAGCAGTACTTC. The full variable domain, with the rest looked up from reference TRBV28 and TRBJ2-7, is DVKVTQSSRYLVKRTGEKVFLECVQDMDHENMFWYRQDPGLGLRLIYFSYDVKMKEKGDIPEGYSVSREKKERFSLILESASTNQTSMYLCASSLSGYEQYFGPGTRLTVT.

The CDR3 DNA sequence: TGTGCCAGCAGCTTACCGGGACTAGCAATAGATACGCAGTATTTT. Translation: CASSLPGLAIDTQYF. The V gene is TRBV7-9, the J gene TRBJ2-3; 9 nucleotides align to TRBD2. There are 15 residues in the CDR3. Per germline, CDR1 SEHNR and CDR2 FQNEAQ (reference sequence). Trimming at V came to 2 bases and at J to 5 bases, leaving 5 bases not matched to a gene.

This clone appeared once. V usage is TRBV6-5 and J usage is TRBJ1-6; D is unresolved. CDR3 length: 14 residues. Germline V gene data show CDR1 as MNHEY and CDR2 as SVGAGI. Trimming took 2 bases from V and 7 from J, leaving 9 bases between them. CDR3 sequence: CASSYGQTNSPLHF. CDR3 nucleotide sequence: TGTGCCAGCAGTTACGGGCAAACGAATTCACCCCTCCACTTT.

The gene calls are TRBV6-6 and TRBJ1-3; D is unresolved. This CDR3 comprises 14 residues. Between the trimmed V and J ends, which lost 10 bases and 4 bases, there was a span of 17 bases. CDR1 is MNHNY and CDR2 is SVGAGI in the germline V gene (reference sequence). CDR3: CATQTDFQGNTIYF. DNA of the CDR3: TGTGCCACCCAGACCGATTTCCAAGGAAACACCATATATTTT.

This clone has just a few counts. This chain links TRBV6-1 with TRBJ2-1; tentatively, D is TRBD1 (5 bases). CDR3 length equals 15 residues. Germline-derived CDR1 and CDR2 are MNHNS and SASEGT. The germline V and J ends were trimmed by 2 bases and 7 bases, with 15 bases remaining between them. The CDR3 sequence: CASSETGAYRNEQFF. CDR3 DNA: TGTGCCAGCAGTGAAACTGGGGCGTACAGGAATGAGCAGTTCTTC.

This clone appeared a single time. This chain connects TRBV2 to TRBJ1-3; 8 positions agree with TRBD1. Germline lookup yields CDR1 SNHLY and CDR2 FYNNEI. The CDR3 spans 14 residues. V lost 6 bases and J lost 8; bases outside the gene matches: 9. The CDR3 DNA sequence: TGTGCCAGCAGCCAGACAGGGGTGGGGGACACCATATATTTT. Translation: CASSQTGVGDTIYF.

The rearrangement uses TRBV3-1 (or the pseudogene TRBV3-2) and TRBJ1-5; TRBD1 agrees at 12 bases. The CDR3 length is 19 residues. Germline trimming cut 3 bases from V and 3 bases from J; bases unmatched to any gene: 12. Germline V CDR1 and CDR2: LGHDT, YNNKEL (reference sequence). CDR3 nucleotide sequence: TGTGCCAGCAGCCATGGTCCGGGGGGACAGGGGGCTTACAATCAGCCCCAGCATTTT. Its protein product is CASSHGPGGQGAYNQPQHF.

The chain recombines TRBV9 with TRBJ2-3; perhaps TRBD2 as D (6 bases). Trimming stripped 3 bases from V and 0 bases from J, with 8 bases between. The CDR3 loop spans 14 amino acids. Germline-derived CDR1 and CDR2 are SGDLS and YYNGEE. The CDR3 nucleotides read TGTGCCAGCAGCGCGGAGGGGAGCACAGATACGCAGTATTTT. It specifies CASSAEGSTDTQYF.

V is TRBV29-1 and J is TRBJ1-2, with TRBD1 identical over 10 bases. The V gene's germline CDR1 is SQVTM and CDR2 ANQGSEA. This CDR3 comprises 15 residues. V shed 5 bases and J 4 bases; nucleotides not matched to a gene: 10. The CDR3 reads CSVRGQGTPGYGYTF. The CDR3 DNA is TGCAGCGTTAGGGGACAGGGGACACCTGGCTATGGCTACACCTTC. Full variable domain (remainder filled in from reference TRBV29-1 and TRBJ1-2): SAVISQKPSRDICQRGTSLTIQCQVDSQVTMMFWYRQQPGQSLTLIATANQGSEATYESGFVIDKFPISRPNLTFSTLTVSNMSPEDSSIYLCSVRGQGTPGYGYTFGSGTRLTVV.

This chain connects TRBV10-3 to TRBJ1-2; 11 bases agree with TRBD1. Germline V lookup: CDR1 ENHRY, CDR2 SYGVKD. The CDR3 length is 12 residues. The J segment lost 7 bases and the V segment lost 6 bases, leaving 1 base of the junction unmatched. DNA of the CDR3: TGTGCCATCAGGGGGACAGGGGGTGGCTACACCTTC. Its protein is CAIRGTGGGYTF.

For the CDR3, the DNA is TGTGCCAGCAGTGAAAACAGGGGACGTAGCTATGGCTACACCTTC. Amino acids: CASSENRGRSYGYTF. The chain couples TRBV2 to TRBJ1-2; 7 bases line up with TRBD1. Germline values: CDR1 SNHLY, CDR2 FYNNEI. Losses at the gene ends were 2 bases for V and 4 bases for J; bases not matched to a gene: 7. The CDR3 is 15 residues long.

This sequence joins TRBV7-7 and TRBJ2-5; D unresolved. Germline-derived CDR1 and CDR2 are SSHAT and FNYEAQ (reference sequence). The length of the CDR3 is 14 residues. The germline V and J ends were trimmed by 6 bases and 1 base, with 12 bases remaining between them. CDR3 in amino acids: CASSLLGPQETQYF. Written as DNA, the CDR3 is TGTGCCAGCAGTCTCCTCGGGCCCCAAGAGACCCAGTACTTC.

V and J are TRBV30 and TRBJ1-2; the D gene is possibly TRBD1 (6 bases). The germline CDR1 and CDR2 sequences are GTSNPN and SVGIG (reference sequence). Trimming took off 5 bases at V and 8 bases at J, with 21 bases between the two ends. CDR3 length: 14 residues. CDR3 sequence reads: CAWGGMGRLGGYTF. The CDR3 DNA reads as TGTGCCTGGGGGGGCATGGGCCGCCTTGGAGGCTACACCTTC. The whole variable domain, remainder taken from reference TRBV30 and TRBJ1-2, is SQTIHQWPATLVQPVGSPLSLECTVEGTSNPNLYWYRQAAGRGLQLLFYSVGIGQISSEVPQNLSASRPQDRQFILSSKKLLLSDSGFYLCAWGGMGRLGGYTFGSGTRLTVV.

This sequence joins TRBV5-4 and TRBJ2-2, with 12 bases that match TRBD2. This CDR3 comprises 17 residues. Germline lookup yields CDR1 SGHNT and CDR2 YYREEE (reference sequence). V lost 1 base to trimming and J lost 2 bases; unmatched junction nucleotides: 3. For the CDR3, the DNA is TGTGCCAGCAGCTTGAGGACTAGCGGGGACAACACCGGGGAGCTGTTTTTT. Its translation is CASSLRTSGDNTGELFF.

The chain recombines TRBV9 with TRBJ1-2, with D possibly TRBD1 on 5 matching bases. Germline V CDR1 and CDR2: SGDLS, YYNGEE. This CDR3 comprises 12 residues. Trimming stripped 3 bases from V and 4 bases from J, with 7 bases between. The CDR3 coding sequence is TGTGCCAGCAGCGCCGACAGCTATGGCTACACCTTC. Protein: CASSADSYGYTF.

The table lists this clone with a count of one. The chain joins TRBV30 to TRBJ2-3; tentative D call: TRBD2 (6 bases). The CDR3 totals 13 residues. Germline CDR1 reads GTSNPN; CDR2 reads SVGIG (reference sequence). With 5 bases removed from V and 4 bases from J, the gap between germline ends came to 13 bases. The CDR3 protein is CAWLLASADTQYF. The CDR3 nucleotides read TGTGCCTGGTTACTAGCTTCGGCAGATACGCAGTATTTT.

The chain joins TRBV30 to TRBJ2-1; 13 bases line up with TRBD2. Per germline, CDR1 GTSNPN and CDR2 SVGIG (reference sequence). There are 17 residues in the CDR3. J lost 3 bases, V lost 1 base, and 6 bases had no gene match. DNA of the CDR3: TGTGCCTGGAGTGGGCCGGGACTAGCGGGAATCTACAATGAGCAGTTCTTC. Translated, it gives CAWSGPGLAGIYNEQFF.

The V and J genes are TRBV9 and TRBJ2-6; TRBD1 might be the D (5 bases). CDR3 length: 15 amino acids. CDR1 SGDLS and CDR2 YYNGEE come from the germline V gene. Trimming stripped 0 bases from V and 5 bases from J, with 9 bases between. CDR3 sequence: CASSVEQGWANVLTF. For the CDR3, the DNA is TGTGCCAGCAGCGTAGAGCAGGGCTGGGCCAACGTCCTGACTTTC.

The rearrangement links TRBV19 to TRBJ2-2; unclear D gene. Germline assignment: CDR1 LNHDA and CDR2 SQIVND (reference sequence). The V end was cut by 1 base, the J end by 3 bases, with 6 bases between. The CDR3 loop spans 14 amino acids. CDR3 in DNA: TGTGCCAGTAGTATAGCACAGTACACCGGGGAGCTGTTTTTT. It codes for CASSIAQYTGELFF.

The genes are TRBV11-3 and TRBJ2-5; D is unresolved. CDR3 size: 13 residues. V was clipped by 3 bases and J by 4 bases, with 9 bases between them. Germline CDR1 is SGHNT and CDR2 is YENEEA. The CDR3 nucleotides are TGTGCCAGCAGCTTGCGGCCCCGAGAGACCCAGTACTTC. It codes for CASSLRPRETQYF.

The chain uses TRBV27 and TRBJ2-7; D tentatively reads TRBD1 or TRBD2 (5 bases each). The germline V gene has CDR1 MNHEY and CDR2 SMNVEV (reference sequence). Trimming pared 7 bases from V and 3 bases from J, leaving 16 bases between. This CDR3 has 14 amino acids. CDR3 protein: CASKKTGTIYEQYF. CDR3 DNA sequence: TGTGCCAGCAAAAAGACCGGGACGATCTACGAGCAGTACTTC.

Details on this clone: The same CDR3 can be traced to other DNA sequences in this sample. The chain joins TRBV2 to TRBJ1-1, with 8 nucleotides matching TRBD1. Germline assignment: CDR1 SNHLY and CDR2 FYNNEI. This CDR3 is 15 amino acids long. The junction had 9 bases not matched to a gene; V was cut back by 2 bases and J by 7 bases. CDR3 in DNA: TGTGCCAGCAGTGAATTAGGAACCGGGACAGGTGAAGCTTTCTTT. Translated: CASSELGTGTGEAFF.

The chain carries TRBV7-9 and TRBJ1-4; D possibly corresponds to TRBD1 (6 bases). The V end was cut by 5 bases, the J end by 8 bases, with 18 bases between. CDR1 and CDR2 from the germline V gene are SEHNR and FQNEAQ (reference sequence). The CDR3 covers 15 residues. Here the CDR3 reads CASSPPGGGEEKLFF. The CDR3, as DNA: TGTGCCAGCAGCCCCCCGGGGGGGGGCGAGGAAAAACTGTTTTTT. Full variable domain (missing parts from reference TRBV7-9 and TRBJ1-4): DTGVSQNPRHKITKRGQNVTFRCDPISEHNRLYWYRQTLGQGPEFLTYFQNEAQLEKSRLLSDRFSAERPKGSFSTLEIQRTEQGDSAMYLCASSPPGGGEEKLFFGSGTQLSVL.

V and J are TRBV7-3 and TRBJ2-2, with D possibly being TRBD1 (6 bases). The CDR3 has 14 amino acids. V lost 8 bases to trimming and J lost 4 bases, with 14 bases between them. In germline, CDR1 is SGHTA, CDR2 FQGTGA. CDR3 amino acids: CASSTAGVTGELFF. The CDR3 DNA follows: TGTGCCAGCTCTACTGCAGGGGTCACCGGGGAGCTGTTTTTT.

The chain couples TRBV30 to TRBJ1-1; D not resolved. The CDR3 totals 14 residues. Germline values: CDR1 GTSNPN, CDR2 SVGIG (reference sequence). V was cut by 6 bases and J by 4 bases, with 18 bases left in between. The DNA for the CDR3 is TGTGCCTGCGGCGGAGGGCCAGGCAGCACTGAAGCTTTCTTT. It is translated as CACGGGPGSTEAFF.

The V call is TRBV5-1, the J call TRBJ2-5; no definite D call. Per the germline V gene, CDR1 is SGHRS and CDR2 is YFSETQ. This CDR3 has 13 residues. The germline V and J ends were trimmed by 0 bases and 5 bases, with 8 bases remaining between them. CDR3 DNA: TGCGCCAGCAGCTTGGGCCACCCCGAGACCCAGTACTTC. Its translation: CASSLGHPETQYF.

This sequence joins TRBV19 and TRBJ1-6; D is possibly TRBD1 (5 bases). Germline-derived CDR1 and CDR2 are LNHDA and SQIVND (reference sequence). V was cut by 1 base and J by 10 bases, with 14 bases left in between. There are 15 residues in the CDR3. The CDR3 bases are TGTGCCAGTAGTATAGTCGGCATCGAGGGGTCACCCCTCCACTTT. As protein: CASSIVGIEGSPLHF.

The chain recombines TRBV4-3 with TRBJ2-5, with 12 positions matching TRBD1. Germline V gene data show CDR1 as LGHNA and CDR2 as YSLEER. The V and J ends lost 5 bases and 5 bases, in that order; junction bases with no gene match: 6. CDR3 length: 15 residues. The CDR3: CASSKGTGGAETQYF. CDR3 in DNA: TGCGCCAGCAGCAAGGGGACAGGGGGCGCCGAGACCCAGTACTTC.